These 32 T cell receptor beta chains came from one sample sequenced in a study of T cells in Graves' hyperthyroidism and ophthalmopathy. Amplified TCR beta CDR3 regions derived from RNA transcripts. HTBI primers were the set used in a first-round RT-PCR of the TCR CDR3. TCRdb redid the calling of the multiplex PCR reads with MiXCR, one entry per CDR3 protein. The table shows about 620,000 distinct CDR3 sequences, with around 15% occurring only once. Sequenced sample: blood. These receptors all stem from a woman between 25 and 40 years old with Graves' hyperthyroidism.

Comments on this clonotype: A junction boundary mismatches the germline segment, possibly from a read error. V and J are TRBV19 and TRBJ1-1, with D possibly being TRBD1 (6 bases). CDR1 and CDR2 from the germline V gene are LNHDA and SQIVND (reference sequence). The CDR3 runs 15 residues. As DNA, the CDR3 is TGTGCCAGTAGTCCCGGCTGGGGGGGGCCAACTGAAGCTCTCTTT. Protein product: CASSPGWGGPTEALF.

This clonotype showed up many times. This chain links TRBV11-2 with TRBJ2-1, with D unclear. V was shortened by 1 base and J by 5 bases, with 9 bases between the two germline ends. The CDR3 spans 14 residues. Germline lookup yields CDR1 SGHAT and CDR2 FQNNGV. CDR3 residues: CASSLVPDNNEQFF. The CDR3 DNA follows: TGTGCCAGCAGCTTAGTTCCAGATAACAATGAGCAGTTCTTC.

This clonotype was seen repeatedly, ten times or more. The gene calls are TRBV7-2 and TRBJ2-5; D is uncertain. The CDR3 sequence is 15 residues long. CDR1 SGHTA and CDR2 FQGNSA come from the germline V gene. V lost 1 base to trimming and J lost 1 base, with 10 bases between them. Here the CDR3 reads CASSLEGRIQETQYF. Here the CDR3 DNA reads TGTGCCAGCAGCTTAGAAGGAAGGATCCAAGAGACCCAGTACTTC.

This clonotype was counted only a few times. This could be a read error, since a much larger clone is one nucleotide away. The gene calls are TRBV6-1 and TRBJ1-1; perhaps TRBD1 as D (6 bases). The length of the CDR3 is 12 residues. Trimming left V 10 bases short and J 0 bases short, with 9 bases between. Germline V gives CDR1 MNHNS, CDR2 SASEGT. The CDR3 reads CATRTVNTEAFF. The CDR3 DNA follows: TGTGCCACCCGGACAGTGAACACTGAAGCTTTCTTT.

This clonotype showed up many times. The chain employs TRBV2 and TRBJ2-1; tentative D call: TRBD2 (6 bases). CDR3 length: 12 residues. V was trimmed by 5 bases and J by 13 bases, leaving 15 bases between them. CDR1 and CDR2 from the germline V gene are SNHLY and FYNNEI. CDR3 nucleotide sequence: TGTGCCAGCAGTCCCGGGACTCCTATCCAGTTCTTC. The encoded protein is CASSPGTPIQFF. Using reference TRBV2 and TRBJ2-1 for the parts outside the CDR3, the full variable domain is EPEVTQTPSHQVTQMGQEVILRCVPISNHLYFYWYRQILGQKVEFLVSFYNNEISEKSEIFDDQFSVERPDGSNFTLKIRSTKLEDSAMYFCASSPGTPIQFFGPGTRLTVL.

This clonotype was found many times. CDR3 in DNA: TGTGCCAGCCTACCGGGACTAAGGTTAGGGACCCAGTACTTC. Amino acids: CASLPGLRLGTQYF. The chain combines TRBV7-2 with TRBJ2-5; 7 nucleotides line up with TRBD2. V was clipped by 8 bases and J by 7 bases; unmatched bases: 13. Germline CDR1 is SGHTA and CDR2 is FQGNSA. The CDR3 contains 14 residues.

The table lists this clonotype with a few counts. J is TRBJ2-3 and V is TRBV5-1; D remains unclear. Germline CDR1 SGHRS, CDR2 YFSETQ. Trimming removed 5 bases at V and 1 base at J, with 17 bases between. The CDR3 length is 16 residues. The CDR3 DNA reads as TGCGCCAGCAGTCCCGACACGACACTGGGCACAGATACGCAGTATTTT. Its protein product is CASSPDTTLGTDTQYF.

This clonotype was observed many times. The chain combines TRBV3-1 with TRBJ2-1; a possible D gene is TRBD2 (5 bases). With 4 bases removed from V and 5 bases from J, the gap between germline ends came to 9 bases. The CDR3 has 13 residues. Germline V gene data show CDR1 as LGHDT and CDR2 as YNNKEL (reference sequence). CDR3 in amino acids: CASSPTGNNEQFF. The CDR3 DNA reads TGTGCCAGCAGCCCGACGGGAAACAATGAGCAGTTCTTC.

In this sample, this clonotype turned up many times. The chain employs TRBV3-1 and TRBJ1-2; D gene unclear. The CDR3 is 15 residues long. V shed 1 base and J shed 5 bases, with 14 bases lying between them. CDR1 and CDR2 from the germline V gene are LGHDT and YNNKEL (reference sequence). The CDR3 DNA reads TGTGCCAGCAGCCAAGGTCCGGGAACGGCATATGGCTACACCTTC. It yields the protein CASSQGPGTAYGYTF.

The genes are TRBV19 and TRBJ2-4, with 11 positions matching TRBD1. The J segment lost 1 base and the V segment lost 4 bases, leaving 3 bases of the junction unmatched. Germline V gene data show CDR1 as LNHDA and CDR2 as SQIVND (reference sequence). CDR3 length: 16 amino acids. In DNA form, the CDR3 reads TGTGCCAGTAGTAAGGACAGGGGGCGGGCCAAAAACATTCAGTACTTC. Its translation: CASSKDRGRAKNIQYF.

This clonotype showed up just a few times. The J gene is TRBJ1-1, the V gene TRBV20-1, with D perhaps matching TRBD1 (6 bases). The CDR3 runs 12 residues. V was clipped by 8 bases and J by 6 bases, with 16 bases between them. Germline V gives CDR1 DFQATT, CDR2 SNEGSKA (reference sequence). The CDR3 protein is CSIRGRGPEAFF. Written as DNA, the CDR3 is TGCAGTATAAGGGGGAGGGGCCCTGAAGCTTTCTTT.

This clonotype was seen many times. This sequence joins TRBV7-2 and TRBJ2-3, with a weak D call TRBD2 (6 bases). Germline V gene sequence: CDR1 SGHTA, CDR2 FQGNSA. The CDR3 has 16 amino acids. V gave up 6 bases and J gave up 0 bases, with 16 bases separating them. CDR3: CASSRLVGTSTDTQYF. The CDR3 nucleotides read TGTGCCAGCAGTCGACTCGTGGGGACTAGCACAGATACGCAGTATTTT. Supplemented by reference TRBV7-2 and TRBJ2-3, the full variable domain reads GAGVSQSPSNKVTEKGKDVELRCDPISGHTALYWYRQSLGQGLEFLIYFQGNSAPDKSGLPSDRFSAERTGGSVSTLTIQRTQQEDSAVYLCASSRLVGTSTDTQYFGPGTRLTVL.

In its sample, this clonotype was seen a few times. The chain couples TRBV5-1 to TRBJ2-3; D gene unclear. Germline-derived CDR1 and CDR2 are SGHRS and YFSETQ. The V end was cut by 0 bases, the J end by 2 bases, with 13 bases between. The CDR3 has 16 amino acids. CDR3: CASSLEPLLSTDTQYF. For the CDR3, the DNA is TGCGCCAGCAGCTTGGAACCACTACTATCCACAGATACGCAGTATTTT.

This clonotype was counted only a few times. The chain carries TRBV19 and TRBJ2-3, with D possibly TRBD2 on 6 matching bases. Trimming left V 3 bases short and J 0 bases short, with 10 bases between. The V gene's germline CDR1 is LNHDA and CDR2 SQIVND (reference sequence). The CDR3 loop spans 15 amino acids. The CDR3 region has the DNA TGTGCCAGTAGTATCGGGGGTCCTAGCACAGATACGCAGTATTTT. This codes for CASSIGGPSTDTQYF.

In its sample, this clonotype was seen many times. The chain employs TRBV28 and TRBJ1-1; no firm D call. The germline gives CDR1 MDHEN, CDR2 SYDVKM. The CDR3 extends over 13 amino acids. V was pared by 3 bases and J by 7 bases, with 12 bases between. CDR3 nucleotide sequence: TGTGCCAGCAGTTTGGTCTCCCGGCGTGAAGCTTTCTTT. It translates to CASSLVSRREAFF.

This clonotype was observed a handful of times. This chain links TRBV6-1 with TRBJ1-5; 7 bases agree with TRBD1. Germline V lookup: CDR1 MNHNS, CDR2 SASEGT. The CDR3 extends over 14 amino acids. The ends lost 10 bases at V and 1 base at J; junction bases unmatched: 7. CDR3 residues: CATQPGQSNQPQHF. DNA for the CDR3: TGTGCCACCCAACCGGGACAGAGCAATCAGCCCCAGCATTTT.

The chain is built from TRBV11-3 and TRBJ2-3; D is possibly TRBD2 (5 bases). The CDR3 has 15 residues. CDR1 is SGHNT, CDR2 YENEEA, per germline. Trimming pared 0 bases from V and 4 bases from J, leaving 11 bases between. CDR3 coding DNA: TGTGCCAGCAGCTTAGAAGGCGGGTCAGCAGATACGCAGTATTTT. This gives the protein CASSLEGGSADTQYF.

This clonotype appeared many times. The chain uses TRBV20-1 and TRBJ2-7; TRBD2 might be the D (6 bases). The ends were cut back, 2 bases at V and 4 bases at J, with 12 bases in the middle. Germline V gene sequence: CDR1 DFQATT, CDR2 SNEGSKA (reference sequence). The CDR3 totals 13 residues. The CDR3 bases are TGCAGTGCTAGACGGGGGAGTTCGTACGAGCAGTACTTC. It specifies CSARRGSSYEQYF.

This clonotype was counted ten times or more. V and J are TRBV7-9 and TRBJ2-7; D is uncertain. Between the trimmed V and J ends, which lost 5 bases and 7 bases, there was a span of 12 bases. CDR1 and CDR2 (germline): SEHNR, FQNEAQ (reference sequence). The CDR3 covers 12 residues. The CDR3 is CASSPPTREQYF. The CDR3 nucleotides read TGTGCCAGCAGCCCCCCCACGCGGGAGCAGTACTTC.

This clonotype was detected a few times. The chain couples TRBV6-1 to TRBJ2-7; 15 bases line up with TRBD2. Germline V gives CDR1 MNHNS, CDR2 SASEGT. With 7 bases clipped from V and 5 bases from J, the junction kept 15 bases outside the gene matches. CDR3 size: 18 residues. CDR3 coding DNA: TGTGCCAGCACTCGACCACTATTTGGGACTAGCGGGAGGAACGAGCAGTACTTC. As protein: CASTRPLFGTSGRNEQYF.

In this sample, this clonotype turned up many times. The genes are TRBV18 and TRBJ2-4; D might be TRBD2 (6 bases). Germline lookup yields CDR1 KGHSH and CDR2 LQKENI. Trimming shortened V by 0 bases and J by 7 bases, and 10 bases separated the two germline ends. CDR3 size: 14 residues. DNA for the CDR3: TGTGCCAGCTCACCACCGGGACTCCCCAACATTCAGTACTTC. Translation gives CASSPPGLPNIQYF.

This clonotype was counted many times. V and J are TRBV7-9 and TRBJ1-1, with D tentatively TRBD1 (5 bases). Germline V gene lookup returns CDR1 SEHNR and CDR2 FQNEAQ (reference sequence). This CDR3 spans 17 amino acids. Trimming stripped 5 bases from V and 4 bases from J, with 23 bases between. CDR3 in amino acids: CASSDTRDAPRSTEAFF. The DNA of the CDR3 is TGTGCCAGCAGCGATACTCGGGACGCCCCTCGGAGCACTGAAGCTTTCTTT.

In its sample, this clonotype was seen many times. The V and J genes are TRBV7-2 and TRBJ2-5; 8 nucleotides agree with TRBD2. The CDR3 consists of 15 residues. V trimming: 5 bases; J trimming: 5 bases; junction bases outside the gene matches: 10. CDR1 SGHTA and CDR2 FQGNSA come from the germline V gene. This CDR3 is CASSGLAGSEETQYF. The CDR3 region has the DNA TGTGCCAGCAGCGGCCTAGCGGGCTCGGAGGAGACCCAGTACTTC.

This clonotype has a handful of counts. The chain uses TRBV6-1 and TRBJ2-5; D is unclear. The CDR3 extends over 14 amino acids. CDR1 is MNHNS and CDR2 is SASEGT in the germline V gene. Deletions cut 2 bases from V and 5 bases from J, with 12 bases between. The CDR3 sequence is CASSETAWGETQYF. The CDR3 DNA follows: TGTGCCAGCAGTGAAACGGCCTGGGGTGAGACCCAGTACTTC.

This clonotype was seen repeatedly, ten times or more. The gene calls are TRBV6-1 and TRBJ2-7, with D unresolved. Germline CDR1 reads MNHNS; CDR2 reads SASEGT. This CDR3 comprises 12 residues. V shed 5 bases and J shed 6 bases, with 11 bases lying between them. The CDR3 nucleotides are TGTGCCAGCAGTCCGACTGGAGCCGAGCAGTACTTC. Translation: CASSPTGAEQYF.

The V and J genes are TRBV24-1 and TRBJ2-1, with 7 bases matching TRBD2. There are 12 residues in the CDR3. V shed 9 bases, J shed 6 bases, and the junction held 4 bases outside the gene matches. Germline lookup yields CDR1 KGHDR and CDR2 SFDVKD. The CDR3 sequence is CATSGGSNEQFF. CDR3 coding DNA: TGTGCCACCTCGGGGGGATCCAATGAGCAGTTCTTC.

A few counts support this clonotype. The CDR3 region has the DNA TGTGCCAGCAGCTTCGACGGGGCCAACGTCCTGACTTTC. Amino acid sequence: CASSFDGANVLTF. The V call is TRBV7-3, the J call TRBJ2-6; no firm D call. Germline CDR1 is SGHTA and CDR2 is FQGTGA. This CDR3 contains 13 residues. The V end lost 3 bases, the J end lost 4 bases, and 4 bases lay between the germline ends.

This clonotype was detected ten times or more. The V and J genes are TRBV3-1 and TRBJ1-1; D may be TRBD1 (6 bases). This CDR3 spans 13 amino acids. Trimming shortened V by 5 bases and J by 5 bases, and 12 bases separated the two germline ends. Germline CDR1 and CDR2: LGHDT and YNNKEL (reference sequence). CDR3 nucleotide sequence: TGTGCCAGCAGCGAAACAGGGCCGACTGAAGCTTTCTTT. Translation gives CASSETGPTEAFF.

This chain connects TRBV7-2 to TRBJ2-7; D tentatively fits TRBD1 or TRBD2 (5 bases each). Deletions cut 3 bases from V and 6 bases from J, with 9 bases between. Per the germline V gene, CDR1 is SGHTA and CDR2 is FQGNSA. The CDR3 has 12 amino acids. The CDR3, as DNA: TGTGCCAGCAGCTTCTCAGGGACCGAGCAGTACTTC. Amino acids: CASSFSGTEQYF.

This clonotype occurred a few times. The chain carries TRBV7-9 and TRBJ2-1; the match to TRBD2 covers 9 bases. The CDR3 is 15 amino acids. Germline-derived CDR1 and CDR2 are SEHNR and FQNEAQ (reference sequence). Trimming removed 3 bases from V and 3 bases from J; junction bases left unmatched: 3. CDR3 in DNA: TGTGCCAGCAGCTTCCGACTAGCGGACTACAATGAGCAGTTCTTC. The encoded protein is CASSFRLADYNEQFF.

V is TRBV24-1 and J is TRBJ1-3; D is ambiguous. Germline V CDR1 and CDR2: KGHDR, SFDVKD. The CDR3 length is 14 residues. The V and J ends lost 7 bases and 2 bases respectively, with 11 bases between them. CDR3 loop: CATSAPGPGNTIYF. In DNA form, the CDR3 reads TGTGCCACCAGCGCCCCCGGGCCTGGAAACACCATATATTTT.

This clonotype has more than one count but fewer than ten. The V gene is TRBV6-5, the J gene TRBJ1-1, with D perhaps matching TRBD1 (6 bases). Germline CDR1 is MNHEY and CDR2 is SVGAGI. The CDR3 spans 17 residues. V lost 4 bases, J lost 3 bases, and 21 bases lay in between. The CDR3 region has the DNA TGTGCCAGCAGTTTATCTACCGAGGGGGGCAGGGACACTGAAGCTTTCTTT. Its protein product is CASSLSTEGGRDTEAFF.